The 27 T cell receptor beta chains given below trace back to one sample, sequenced in a study of radiotherapy plus CTLA-4 blockade in lung cancer. The protocol was immunoSEQ multiplex PCR, while the TCRdb copy is restricted to in-frame clones and leaves out a portion. The sample yields 55,000 to 85,000 clones, around 76% seen once. Specimen: peripheral blood, collected from a patient treated with radiotherapy plus ipilimumab. The origin of the receptors is a human donor with non-small cell lung cancer whose response to radiotherapy plus ipilimumab could not be evaluated. Some clones in this sample may be carry-over from other donors' samples.

The rearrangement uses TRBV7-8 and TRBJ2-5; possibly TRBD1 for D (5 bases). CDR1 and CDR2 (germline): SGHVS, FQNEAQ. The CDR3 loop spans 14 amino acids. With 1 base removed from V and 7 bases from J, the gap between germline ends came to 13 bases. The CDR3 loop is CASSLELGPGTQYF. DNA for the CDR3: TGTGCCAGCAGCTTAGAGCTGGGGCCAGGGACCCAGTACTTC.

J is TRBJ1-1 and V is TRBV5-6, with TRBD1 identical over 11 bases. The germline V gene has CDR1 SGHDT and CDR2 YYEEEE. This CDR3 is 15 amino acids long. The ends lost 6 bases at V and 1 base at J; junction bases unmatched: 5. In DNA, the CDR3 is TGTGCCAGCACTGGGGACAGGGGGAGGAACACTGAAGCTTTCTTT. This encodes CASTGDRGRNTEAFF. Variable domain in full (rest from reference TRBV5-6 and TRBJ1-1): DAGVTQSPTHLIKTRGQQVTLRCSPKSGHDTVSWYQQALGQGPQFIFQYYEEEERQRGNFPDRFSGHQFPNYSSELNVNALLLGDSALYLCASTGDRGRNTEAFFGQGTRLTVV.

J is TRBJ2-2 and V is TRBV5-4; possible D gene TRBD2, 7 bases. The CDR3 consists of 16 residues. Germline V gene sequence: CDR1 SGHNT, CDR2 YYREEE (reference sequence). Trimming took off 4 bases at V and 6 bases at J, with 19 bases between the two ends. The CDR3 DNA reads TGTGCCAGCAGCCGCGGGGGCCCGATTTTGCCCGGGGAGCTGTTTTTT. Translated: CASSRGGPILPGELFF. Based on the CDR3 plus reference TRBV5-4 and TRBJ2-2, the full variable domain is ETGVTQSPTHLIKTRGQQVTLRCSSQSGHNTVSWYQQALGQGPQFIFQYYREEENGRGNFPPRFSGLQFPNYSSELNVNALELDDSALYLCASSRGGPILPGELFFGEGSRLTVL.

The chain links TRBV11-2 to TRBJ2-1; possibly TRBD1 for D (5 bases). Germline V gene sequence: CDR1 SGHAT, CDR2 FQNNGV. CDR3 size: 15 residues. V shed 6 bases and J shed 2 bases, with 14 bases lying between them. This chain's CDR3 is CASSSGILPYNEQFF. The CDR3 bases are TGTGCCAGCAGTTCAGGGATTTTACCCTACAATGAGCAGTTCTTC. Full variable domain (missing parts from reference TRBV11-2 and TRBJ2-1): EAGVAQSPRYKIIEKRQSVAFWCNPISGHATLYWYQQILGQGPKLLIQFQNNGVVDDSQLPKDRFSAERLKGVDSTLKIQPAKLEDSAVYLCASSSGILPYNEQFFGPGTRLTVL.

The V gene is TRBV7-6, the J gene TRBJ2-5; 9 nucleotides line up with TRBD2. The germline V gene encodes CDR1 SGHVS and CDR2 FNYEAQ. Unmatched junction bases numbered 14, after V lost 4 bases and J lost 5 bases. The CDR3 totals 17 residues. CDR3 DNA: TGTGCCAGCAGCTCCACCTTCAGCGGGGGGAGTTGGGAGACCCAGTACTTC. It specifies CASSSTFSGGSWETQYF.

This chain connects TRBV19 to TRBJ2-1, with D possibly matching TRBD2 (5 bases). With 4 bases removed from V and 2 bases from J, the gap between germline ends came to 9 bases. The CDR3 is made up of 14 amino acids. Per the germline V gene, CDR1 is LNHDA and CDR2 is SQIVND (reference sequence). CDR3 nucleotide sequence: TGTGCCAGTAGTAGGACTCTCCCCTACAATGAGCAGTTCTTC. Protein sequence: CASSRTLPYNEQFF.

The V and J genes are TRBV5-1 and TRBJ2-5; tentatively, D is TRBD2 (7 bases). Germline-derived CDR1 and CDR2 are SGHRS and YFSETQ. V gave up 3 bases and J gave up 3 bases, with 12 bases separating them. This CDR3 is built from 14 residues. This chain's CDR3 is CASSSAGAEETQYF. CDR3 DNA sequence: TGCGCCAGCAGCTCGGCGGGGGCGGAAGAGACCCAGTACTTC. The full variable domain, in which reference TRBV5-1 and TRBJ2-5 provide the parts outside the CDR3, is KAGVTQTPRYLIKTRGQQVTLSCSPISGHRSVSWYQQTPGQGLQFLFEYFSETQRNKGNFPGRFSGRQFSNSRSEMNVSTLELGDSALYLCASSSAGAEETQYFGPGTRLLVL.

The chain employs TRBV4-1 and TRBJ2-5; 9 bases agree with TRBD1. Germline CDR1 reads MGHRA; CDR2 reads YSYEKL. V was pared by 5 bases and J by 5 bases, with 9 bases of the junction left unmatched. This CDR3 region has 15 residues. Written as DNA, the CDR3 is TGCGCCAGCAGCTCTAACAGGGGGCGGCGGGAGACCCAGTACTTC. Its translation is CASSSNRGRRETQYF.

This chain joins TRBV27 and TRBJ2-5; 7 positions agree with TRBD2. Germline-derived CDR1 and CDR2 are MNHEY and SMNVEV (reference sequence). The CDR3 is made up of 14 amino acids. Trimming took 4 bases from V and 2 from J; bases not matched to a gene: 4. This CDR3 reads CASSSRTRQETQYF. The CDR3 nucleotides read TGTGCCAGCAGTTCTAGGACTAGACAAGAGACCCAGTACTTC.

This clone showed up just once. This chain links TRBV6-5 with TRBJ2-7; 10 bases match TRBD1. This CDR3 region has 16 residues. The J segment lost 4 bases and the V segment lost 2 bases, leaving 8 bases of the junction unmatched. From germline, CDR1 is MNHEY and CDR2 SVGAGI. CDR3 amino acids: CASSYTPGQGLYEQYF. DNA for the CDR3: TGTGCCAGCAGTTACACCCCGGGACAGGGGCTTTACGAGCAGTACTTC.

As regards this clone: A junction end diverges from the germline sequence, so it may reflect a read error. CDR3 amino acids: CAIRPDRGGVAGLTNTQYF. The CDR3 nucleotides are TGTGCCATCAGGCCGGACAGGGGTGGGGTAGCGGGCCTCACAAATACGCAGTATTTT. This chain connects TRBV10-3 to TRBJ2-3; TRBD1 aligns across 9 bases. Looked up from germline, CDR1 is ENHRY and CDR2 is SYGVKD. The CDR3 has 19 amino acids.

V usage is TRBV27 and J usage is TRBJ1-4; D remains ambiguous. The CDR3 runs 14 residues. Per germline, CDR1 MNHEY and CDR2 SMNVEV (reference sequence). V gave up 1 base and J gave up 3 bases, with 6 bases separating them. CDR3 loop: CASSLYSANEKLFF. CDR3 nucleotides: TGTGCCAGCAGTTTATATTCGGCTAATGAAAAACTGTTTTTT.

The chain joins TRBV6-4 to TRBJ2-3; 7 positions match TRBD2. The CDR3 totals 14 residues. The germline CDR1 and CDR2 sequences are MRHNA and SNTAGT. After removal of 4 bases from V and 0 bases from J, the junction contained 1 base not matched to a gene. The CDR3 DNA reads as TGTGCCAGCAGTGCGGGGGGTAGCACAGATACGCAGTATTTT. Amino acid sequence: CASSAGGSTDTQYF.

The chain employs TRBV5-1 and TRBJ2-1, with D possibly TRBD2 on 6 matching bases. V dropped 0 bases and J dropped 5 bases, with 6 bases sitting between them. CDR1 and CDR2 from the germline V gene are SGHRS and YFSETQ. The CDR3 covers 13 residues. The CDR3: CASSLGGDNEQFF. DNA for the CDR3: TGCGCCAGCAGCTTGGGCGGGGACAATGAGCAGTTCTTC.

J is TRBJ1-5 and V is TRBV2, with a tentative D call TRBD1 (5 bases). The germline V gene encodes CDR1 SNHLY and CDR2 FYNNEI. V lost 6 bases and J 7 bases, leaving 16 bases between the germline ends. The CDR3 extends over 14 amino acids. CDR3 residues: CASSPREGLQPQHF. For the CDR3, the DNA is TGTGCCAGCAGCCCCAGGGAGGGGCTCCAGCCCCAGCATTTT.

This chain links TRBV5-1 with TRBJ1-1, with no clear D. V was clipped by 0 bases and J by 2 bases, with 11 bases between them. The CDR3 loop spans 15 amino acids. Looked up from germline, CDR1 is SGHRS and CDR2 is YFSETQ. CDR3 nucleotides: TGCGCCAGCAGCTTGGGGTCTACCGGTAACACTGAAGCTTTCTTT. It translates to CASSLGSTGNTEAFF.

The chain couples TRBV11-2 to TRBJ2-7, with TRBD1 identical over 7 bases. CDR3 length: 16 amino acids. The J segment lost 0 bases and the V segment lost 2 bases, leaving 7 bases of the junction unmatched. Germline CDR1 is SGHAT and CDR2 is FQNNGV. The CDR3 loop is CASSLTNRGLSYEQYF. DNA for the CDR3: TGTGCCAGCAGCTTAACCAACAGGGGTCTCTCCTACGAGCAGTACTTC.

This clone showed up just a few times. V is TRBV10-3 and J is TRBJ2-5; the match to TRBD2 covers 15 bases. Matching the DNA end better, TRBJ2-7 makes the J call doubtful. Per the germline V gene, CDR1 is ENHRY and CDR2 is SYGVKD. The CDR3 is made up of 15 amino acids. CDR3 nucleotide sequence: TGTGCCACCGGGACTAGCGGGGGGCACACCTACGAGCAGTACTTC. Protein product: CATGTSGGHTYEQYF.

V and J are TRBV7-2 and TRBJ1-3; D is perhaps TRBD1 (6 bases). Germline assignment: CDR1 SGHTA and CDR2 FQGNSA. Trimming removed 2 bases from V and 3 bases from J, with 8 bases in between. The length of the CDR3 is 14 residues. The CDR3 DNA follows: TGTGCCAGCAGCTTATACAGGGATGGAAACACCATATATTTT. Protein: CASSLYRDGNTIYF.

This clone was seen a handful of times. This chain uses TRBV10-3 with TRBJ1-2, with 10 positions matching TRBD1. Trimming took 6 bases from V and 0 from J; bases not matched to a gene: 4. The CDR3 totals 15 residues. Germline V gene lookup returns CDR1 ENHRY and CDR2 SYGVKD. The CDR3 sequence is CAISSGTGANYGYTF. In nucleotides, the CDR3 is TGTGCCATCAGCTCCGGGACAGGGGCTAACTATGGCTACACCTTC.

The chain recombines TRBV18 with TRBJ1-5; 9 bases align to TRBD1. The germline V gene encodes CDR1 KGHSH and CDR2 LQKENI. This CDR3 has 14 residues. Unmatched junction bases numbered 6, after V lost 6 bases and J lost 6 bases. The CDR3 sequence is CASSLGQGPQPQHF. The CDR3 DNA sequence: TGTGCCAGCTCTCTCGGACAGGGGCCTCAGCCCCAGCATTTT.

The gene calls are TRBV5-6 and TRBJ1-4; TRBD1 matches 7 bases. The germline V gene encodes CDR1 SGHDT and CDR2 YYEEEE. The V and J ends lost 0 bases and 2 bases, in that order; junction bases with no gene match: 7. The CDR3 loop spans 17 amino acids. The CDR3 spells CASSLGQGVATNEKLFF. DNA of the CDR3: TGTGCCAGCAGCTTGGGGCAGGGGGTGGCGACTAATGAAAAACTGTTTTTT.

The chain couples TRBV7-2 to TRBJ2-7; 8 positions match TRBD1. The CDR3 sequence is 15 residues long. CDR1 SGHTA and CDR2 FQGNSA come from the germline V gene. V gave up 0 bases and J gave up 3 bases; unmatched junction bases: 4. The CDR3 region is CASSLAPGQVYEQYF. Here the CDR3 DNA reads TGTGCCAGCAGCTTAGCCCCGGGACAGGTCTACGAGCAGTACTTC.

The rearrangement joins TRBV2 to TRBJ2-5; TRBD2 is a possible D gene (5 bases). Germline loops: CDR1 SNHLY, CDR2 FYNNEI. This CDR3 has 12 amino acids. The V and J ends lost 7 bases and 5 bases respectively, with 11 bases between them. The CDR3 nucleotides are TGTGCCAGCATAACGACGGGGGAGACCCAGTACTTC. This sequence encodes CASITTGETQYF.

V gene TRBV4-2 combines with J gene TRBJ1-2; the match to TRBD1 covers 7 bases. Unmatched junction bases numbered 8, after V lost 7 bases and J lost 0 bases. CDR3 length: 15 amino acids. The germline V gene has CDR1 LGHNA and CDR2 YNFKEQ. CDR3 residues: CASNLQGPPNYGYTF. As DNA, the CDR3 is TGTGCCAGCAACTTACAGGGGCCTCCTAACTATGGCTACACCTTC.

The chain employs TRBV29-1 and TRBJ2-7; D unclear. The V end lost 4 bases, the J end lost 0 bases, and 13 bases lay between the germline ends. The length of the CDR3 is 14 residues. The V gene's germline CDR1 is SQVTM and CDR2 ANQGSEA. DNA for the CDR3: TGCAGCGTTGCGTACTCCCTTAGCTCCTACGAGCAGTACTTC. It yields the protein CSVAYSLSSYEQYF.

The chain has TRBV7-2 and TRBJ1-5; the match to TRBD1 covers 7 bases. V gave up 3 bases and J gave up 3 bases; unmatched junction bases: 5. The CDR3 has 15 residues. Germline V gene data show CDR1 as SGHTA and CDR2 as FQGNSA. CDR3 sequence: CASSLYRGPNQPQHF. The CDR3 DNA reads as TGTGCCAGCAGCTTGTACAGGGGTCCCAATCAGCCCCAGCATTTT. The complete variable domain, with remaining parts taken from reference TRBV7-2 and TRBJ1-5, reads GAGVSQSPSNKVTEKGKDVELRCDPISGHTALYWYRQSLGQGLEFLIYFQGNSAPDKSGLPSDRFSAERTGGSVSTLTIQRTQQEDSAVYLCASSLYRGPNQPQHFGDGTRLSIL.